This T cell receptor (beta chain) was identified during a study of immune cell composition in non-small cell lung cancer. For this clone: Its antigen is undetermined.

Produced via immunoSEQ multiplex PCR; TCRdb's table is partial and in-frame only. The sample lists over 12,000 clones; around 68% were seen once. Study results and limitations: It was not proven that tumour-reactive clones equal dominant tumour-associated clones. 60% to 75% of squamous and approximately 31% of adenocarcinoma cases had tumour-associated clones >0.5%. Lung adenocarcinomas had lower top 10 clone scores and clonality than squamous tumours. In adenocarcinoma, maximal tumour-associated clone frequency tracked TIL tumour reactivity.

This CDR3 has 15 amino acids. The V end lost 3 bases, the J end lost 1 base, and 11 bases lay between the germline ends. CDR1 KGHSH and CDR2 LQKENI come from the germline V gene. The rearrangement uses TRBV18 and TRBJ2-3, with D perhaps matching TRBD2 (6 bases). The sequenced sample consisted of lung tumor tissue. The origin of this receptor is a human donor with non-small cell lung cancer. The CDR3 is CASSPGGLGTDTQYF. For the CDR3, the DNA is TGTGCCAGCTCACCTGGGGGGTTGGGCACAGATACGCAGTATTTT.